This is a list of T cell receptor beta chains from one sample in a study of blood T cell repertoires in COVID-19. The protocol was immunoSEQ multiplex PCR, while the TCRdb copy is restricted to in-frame clones and leaves out a portion. The sample has about 83,000 clones; more than 75% are singletons. The sample taken for sequencing was peripheral blood. The origin of the receptors is a woman of 80 years or more with active or convalescent COVID-19. Each CDR3 is given with its conserved first and last residue. A D gene is named only where the DNA matches it firmly. For some rows the clone size is stated as once, few or many, or as a class when expanded; others skip it.

CATSQEGYEQYF,TGTGCCACCAGTCAGGAGGGCTACGAGCAGTACTTC,12,TRBV24-1,TRBJ2-7,-,-
CASSLPTRGMGSTNEKLFF,TGTGCCAGCAGTTTACCTACCCGGGGGATGGGTAGCACTAATGAAAAACTGTTTTTT,19,TRBV28,TRBJ1-4,-,-
CASSHSGNTIYF,TGTGCCAGCAGCCACAGTGGAAACACCATATATTTT,12,TRBV14,TRBJ1-3,-,-
CASTDREGGNTIYF,TGTGCCAGCACTGACAGGGAAGGTGGAAACACCATATATTTT,14,TRBV18,TRBJ1-3,-,TRBD1
CASSVGKNTEAFF,TGTGCCAGCAGTGTGGGCAAGAACACTGAAGCTTTCTTT,13,TRBV6-4,TRBJ1-1,-,-
CASSGEVGNQPQHF,TGTGCCAGCAGTGGGGAGGTGGGCAATCAGCCCCAGCATTTT,14,TRBV2,TRBJ1-5,few,-
CASSSVVRGLKETQYF,TGTGCCAGCAGCTCAGTCGTAAGGGGGCTGAAGGAGACCCAGTACTTC,16,TRBV11-2,TRBJ2-5,-,TRBD1
CATGPGQVGDTQYF,TGTGCCACGGGTCCGGGACAGGTAGGAGATACGCAGTATTTT,14,TRBV15,TRBJ2-3,-,TRBD1
CSATPGQSYNEQFF,TGCAGCGCCACACCGGGACAGTCCTACAATGAGCAGTTCTTC,14,TRBV29-1,TRBJ2-1,-,TRBD1
CASSQDPRTPGEQFF,TGCGCCAGCAGCCAAGATCCTAGGACTCCCGGTGAGCAGTTCTTC,15,TRBV4-3,TRBJ2-1,-,-
CASSQDRANTGELFF,TGTGCCAGCTCACAAGACAGGGCGAACACCGGGGAGCTGTTTTTT,15,TRBV18,TRBJ2-2,-,TRBD1
CASSATGADEKLFF,TGCGCCAGCAGCGCTACAGGGGCCGATGAAAAACTGTTTTTT,14,TRBV5-1,TRBJ1-4,-,TRBD1
CASSLIADSYEQYF,TGTGCCAGCAGCTTAATCGCGGACTCCTACGAGCAGTACTTC,14,TRBV7-6,TRBJ2-7,-,-
CASSLGLARSIYEQYF,TGTGCCAGCAGCCTGGGACTAGCGAGAAGTATCTACGAGCAGTACTTC,16,TRBV7-8,TRBJ2-7,-,TRBD2
CASSRDRGAGDTQYF,TGTGCCAGCAGCCGAGACAGGGGGGCAGGAGATACGCAGTATTTT,15,TRBV5-4,TRBJ2-3,-,TRBD1
CASSLDRGGANVLTF,TGTGCCAGCAGCTTAGACAGGGGAGGGGCCAACGTCCTGACTTTC,15,TRBV7-9,TRBJ2-6,-,TRBD1
CASSTRTSGGADTQYF,TGTGCCAGCAGCACCCGGACTAGCGGGGGCGCAGATACGCAGTATTTT,16,TRBV11-3,TRBJ2-3,-,TRBD2
CASSYGRLRPQHF,TGTGCCAGCAGTTATGGCAGACTTAGGCCCCAGCATTTT,13,TRBV12-3/TRBV12-4,TRBJ1-5,-,-
CASSRGSIRDNSPLHF,TGTGCCAGCAGTAGGGGCTCTATAAGGGATAATTCACCCCTCCACTTT,16,TRBV28,TRBJ1-6,-,-
CASSHTRSEETQYF,TGTGCCAGCAGCCACACTAGATCGGAAGAGACCCAGTACTTC,14,TRBV5-4,TRBJ2-5,-,-
CASSPLGEDGSYEQYF,TGTGCCAGCAGCCCCCTAGGGGAGGACGGCTCGTACGAGCAGTACTTC,16,TRBV7-2,TRBJ2-7,-,-
CASSLLGQRNEKLFF,TGTGCCAGCAGCTTACTAGGACAGCGAAATGAAAAACTGTTTTTT,15,TRBV11-2,TRBJ1-4,-,-
CASSVEVQGNSPLHF,TGTGCCAGCAGCGTAGAAGTACAGGGGAATTCACCCCTCCACTTT,15,TRBV9,TRBJ1-6,few,TRBD1
CASSPHDNQETQYF,TGTGCCAGCAGCCCCCACGACAACCAAGAGACCCAGTACTTC,14,TRBV9,TRBJ2-5,-,-
CASSPREELFF,TGTGCCAGCTCACCTCGGGAGGAGCTGTTTTTT,11,TRBV18,TRBJ2-2,-,-
CASSLQTSGGAGETQYF,TGTGCCAGCAGCCTCCAGACTAGCGGGGGGGCTGGAGAGACCCAGTACTTC,17,TRBV5-5,TRBJ2-5,-,TRBD2
CASRSQDSYEQYF,TGTGCCAGCAGATCACAGGACTCCTACGAGCAGTACTTC,13,TRBV2,TRBJ2-7,-,-
CASSWTGNNSPLHF,TGTGCCAGCAGCTGGACAGGGAATAATTCACCCCTCCACTTT,14,TRBV27,TRBJ1-6,-,TRBD1
CASSAGTGAPNQPQHF,TGTGCCAGCAGTGCTGGGACAGGGGCGCCCAATCAGCCCCAGCATTTT,16,TRBV6-1,TRBJ1-5,-,TRBD1
CASSRPGQTHYGYTF,TGTGCCAGCAGCCGCCCGGGACAGACCCACTATGGCTACACCTTC,15,TRBV6-2/TRBV6-3,TRBJ1-2,-,TRBD1
CASSSPQMNSNQPQHF,TGTGCCAGCAGCTCCCCACAGATGAATAGCAATCAGCCCCAGCATTTT,16,TRBV28,TRBJ1-5,-,-
CASSVRPGLAMGGNTIYF,TGTGCCAGCAGCGTAAGACCGGGACTGGCTATGGGTGGAAACACCATATATTTT,18,TRBV9,TRBJ1-3,-,-
CASSARTSGTLAKNIQYF,TGTGCCAGCAGCGCAAGGACTAGCGGAACTCTAGCCAAAAACATTCAGTACTTC,18,TRBV9,TRBJ2-4,few,TRBD2
CASSYDPGHRGYTF,TGTGCCAGCAGTTACGACCCGGGACACCGGGGCTACACCTTC,14,TRBV6-2/TRBV6-3,TRBJ1-2,-,-
CASTVPGQGREQYF,TGTGCCAGCACCGTACCGGGACAGGGGCGCGAGCAGTACTTC,14,TRBV28,TRBJ2-7,-,TRBD1
CSASLRGWINEQYF,TGCAGTGCCAGTCTCCGGGGATGGATCAACGAGCAGTACTTC,14,TRBV20-1,TRBJ2-7,-,-
CASTVSRGQPYTF,TGTGCCAGCACCGTCTCGAGAGGGCAGCCCTACACCTTC,13,TRBV28,TRBJ1-2,-,-
CASIPRTEAGANVLTF,TGTGCCAGCATTCCCCGGACAGAGGCCGGGGCCAACGTCCTGACTTTC,16,TRBV2,TRBJ2-6,-,-
CAWSVQNNEQYF,TGTGCCTGGAGTGTACAAAACAACGAGCAGTACTTC,12,TRBV30,TRBJ2-7,-,-
CASSVGGGGTYEQYF,TGTGCCAGCAGCGTAGGAGGAGGGGGCACGTACGAGCAGTACTTC,15,TRBV9,TRBJ2-7,-,-
CASSYSPGRVKTF,TGTGCCAGCAGTTACTCCCCGGGCAGGGTAAAAACCTTC,13,TRBV6-5,TRBJ1-2,-,-
CASSLGAYQETQYF,TGTGCCAGCAGCTTAGGAGCATATCAAGAGACCCAGTACTTC,14,TRBV11-2,TRBJ2-5,-,-
CASSIGRSNTEAFF,TGTGCCAGTAGTATCGGCAGGTCGAACACTGAAGCTTTCTTT,14,TRBV19,TRBJ1-1,-,-
CASSQTREQFF,TGTGCCAGCAGTCAAACGCGGGAGCAGTTCTTC,11,TRBV28,TRBJ2-1,-,-
CASSLDPRWENNEQFF,TGTGCCAGCAGCTTAGATCCCCGGTGGGAGAACAATGAGCAGTTCTTC,16,TRBV7-2,TRBJ2-1,-,-
CASRPIQGVTEAFF,TGTGCCAGCAGACCGATCCAGGGTGTTACTGAAGCTTTCTTT,14,TRBV28,TRBJ1-1,-,-
CASSQGEGLYF,TGTGCCAGCAGCCAAGGTGAAGGACTGTATTTT,11,TRBV3-1/TRBV3-2,TRBJ2-3,once,-
CASSLVGRGRTGELFF,TGTGCCAGCAGCTTGGTCGGCAGGGGGCGTACCGGGGAGCTGTTTTTT,16,TRBV5-4,TRBJ2-2,-,TRBD1
CATSKSAGGQYF,TGTGCCACCAGCAAGAGCGCTGGCGGGCAGTACTTC,12,TRBV15,TRBJ2-7,-,-
CSVCRQEAFF,TGCAGCGTTTGTAGACAGGAAGCTTTCTTT,10,TRBV29-1,TRBJ1-1,-,-